One and the same sample provided the 23 T cell receptor beta chains below, sequenced in a study of T-cell reconstitution after alpha-beta-depleted transplantation in children. A library of TCRbeta sequences, prepared with unique molecular identifiers, was generated. Using its own MiXCR run on the PCR reads, TCRdb lists one record per CDR3 protein. The profile covers roughly 590,000 distinct CDR3 sequences, with 16% appearing a single time and around 0.96% taken by the ten largest. Sequences were derived from PBMCs from the stem cell graft donor, sampled from the stem cell graft. Receptor source: a human donor who donated a stem cell graft to a child with acute myeloid leukemia.

Ten or more counts support this clonotype. The chain is built from TRBV20-1 and TRBJ1-6, with 9 bases matching TRBD1. In germline, CDR1 is DFQATT, CDR2 SNEGSKA (reference sequence). There are 14 residues in the CDR3. V was pared by 3 bases and J by 8 bases, with 5 bases of the junction left unmatched. The CDR3 reads CSARVGQGDSPLHF. CDR3 sequence (DNA): TGCAGTGCTAGGGTGGGACAGGGTGATTCACCCCTCCACTTT.

This clonotype showed up many times. The gene calls are TRBV20-1 and TRBJ2-5; tentatively, D is TRBD1 (6 bases). Germline V gene lookup returns CDR1 DFQATT and CDR2 SNEGSKA (reference sequence). V was cut by 2 bases and J by 0 bases, with 10 bases left in between. CDR3 size: 14 residues. CDR3 in amino acids: CSARRTAYQETQYF. In DNA, the CDR3 is TGCAGTGCTAGACGGACAGCGTACCAAGAGACCCAGTACTTC.

The chain couples TRBV12-3 or TRBV12-4 to TRBJ2-1; 10 positions agree with TRBD2. The CDR3 has 17 residues. V gave up 3 bases and J gave up 5 bases; unmatched junction bases: 10. This CDR3 reads CASSLMSGGAINNEQFF. The DNA of the CDR3 is TGTGCCAGCAGTTTGATGAGCGGGGGGGCTATCAACAATGAGCAGTTCTTC.

This clonotype was detected only a few times. This chain links TRBV10-3 with TRBJ1-1; 7 bases align to TRBD1. The V and J ends lost 0 bases and 4 bases, in that order; junction bases with no gene match: 5. Germline V CDR1 and CDR2: ENHRY, SYGVKD. The CDR3 runs 15 residues. CDR3 in amino acids: CAISESGAGGTEAFF. CDR3 DNA sequence: TGTGCCATCAGTGAGTCGGGGGCAGGGGGCACTGAAGCTTTCTTT.

CDR3 nucleotides: TGTGCCACCAGTGACCGGACAGGGCGCTCCTACAATGAGCAGTTCTTC. Protein sequence: CATSDRTGRSYNEQFF. This chain links TRBV24-1 with TRBJ2-1; 8 positions match TRBD1. Per germline, CDR1 KGHDR and CDR2 SFDVKD. CDR3 length equals 16 residues. With 4 bases clipped from V and 0 bases from J, the junction kept 4 bases outside the gene matches.

This clonotype was observed a handful of times. The chain combines TRBV5-1 with TRBJ2-7, with a tentative D call TRBD1 (6 bases). Trimming shortened V by 0 bases and J by 2 bases, and 15 bases separated the two germline ends. Germline V lookup: CDR1 SGHRS, CDR2 YFSETQ. The CDR3 spans 16 residues. CDR3 coding DNA: TGCGCCAGCAGCTTGGGGTTGGGGACACTGCCCTACGAGCAGTACTTC. Translating gives CASSLGLGTLPYEQYF.

This clonotype was counted a few times. The rearrangement links TRBV6-5 to TRBJ2-7, with D perhaps TRBD2 (5 bases). The V end lost 5 bases, the J end lost 4 bases, and 9 bases lay between the germline ends. Germline assignment: CDR1 MNHEY and CDR2 SVGAGI. The CDR3 totals 12 residues. The CDR3 coding sequence is TGTGCCAGCAGTCACCCGGGGTACGAGCAGTACTTC. As protein: CASSHPGYEQYF.

This clonotype showed up many times. The chain couples TRBV24-1 to TRBJ2-2, with 9 nucleotides matching TRBD1. Unmatched junction bases numbered 6, after V lost 3 bases and J lost 5 bases. Germline CDR1 is KGHDR and CDR2 is SFDVKD. The CDR3 is made up of 16 amino acids. Here the CDR3 reads CATSDVPGTGTGELFF. CDR3 nucleotides: TGTGCCACCAGTGATGTCCCCGGGACAGGGACCGGGGAGCTGTTTTTT.

Of note for this clonotype: Mismatch with germline at one junction end may stem from a read error. This chain connects TRBV5-5 to TRBJ2-2; D may be TRBD2 (6 bases). The CDR3 contains 13 residues. Germline CDR1 reads SGHKS; CDR2 reads YYEKEE (reference sequence). CDR3 nucleotides: TGTGCCAGCGGCCTTGGGCGTCTCGGGGGGCTGTTTTTT. Its protein is CASGLGRLGGLFF.

The V and J genes are TRBV20-1 and TRBJ1-6; 7 bases line up with TRBD1. CDR3 length equals 17 residues. Trimming removed 0 bases from V and 6 bases from J; junction bases left unmatched: 11. Germline V lookup: CDR1 DFQATT, CDR2 SNEGSKA (reference sequence). The CDR3 loop is CSARDLARGVFNSPLHF. In DNA form, the CDR3 reads TGCAGTGCTAGAGATTTAGCCAGGGGGGTTTTTAATTCACCCCTCCACTTT.

The CDR3: CASSQATGATSYEQYF. CDR3 DNA: TGCGCCAGCAGCCAAGCTACGGGGGCAACCTCCTACGAGCAGTACTTC. The rearrangement links TRBV4-1 to TRBJ2-7, with D perhaps TRBD1 or TRBD2 (6 bases each). Germline V gives CDR1 MGHRA, CDR2 YSYEKL. The CDR3 consists of 16 residues. Trimming left V 1 base short and J 0 bases short, with 13 bases between.

This clonotype has a count of ten or more. The V gene is TRBV29-1, the J gene TRBJ2-2; no clear D. There are 16 residues in the CDR3. Germline CDR1 reads SQVTM; CDR2 reads ANQGSEA. V lost 2 bases and J lost 1, with 14 bases in between. The CDR3 loop is CSVEIPEKRNTGELFF. CDR3 DNA: TGCAGCGTTGAAATCCCGGAAAAACGGAACACCGGGGAGCTGTTTTTT.

This clonotype occurred a few times. The CDR3 region is CASSLGLGGDDYNEQFF. The CDR3 coding sequence is TGTGCCAGCAGCCTGGGATTGGGCGGGGATGACTACAATGAGCAGTTCTTC. V gene TRBV7-2 combines with J gene TRBJ2-1; the D gene is possibly TRBD2 (6 bases). The CDR3 length is 17 residues. Trimming took off 5 bases at V and 3 bases at J, with 20 bases between the two ends. From germline, CDR1 is SGHTA and CDR2 FQGNSA.

This clonotype was recorded at least ten times. This chain connects TRBV25-1 to TRBJ2-2; D not certain. The CDR3 is 13 amino acids. The V gene lost 6 bases and the J gene lost 2 bases, with 7 bases spanning the gap. CDR1 and CDR2 from the germline V gene are MGHDK and SYGVNS. CDR3 nucleotides: TGTGCCAGCAGCGACACCAACACCGGGGAGCTGTTTTTT. Protein: CASSDTNTGELFF.

The sample holds many counts of this clonotype. The chain combines TRBV12-3 or TRBV12-4 with TRBJ1-4; no reliable D call. The CDR3 runs 12 residues. V lost 6 bases, J lost 1 base, and 3 bases lay in between. This chain's CDR3 is CASSRTNEKLFF. In DNA form, the CDR3 reads TGTGCCAGCAGCCGAACTAATGAAAAACTGTTTTTT.

The chain is built from TRBV7-8 and TRBJ2-7, with TRBD1 matching 8 bases. The CDR3 covers 16 residues. Germline trimming cut 3 bases from V and 7 bases from J; bases unmatched to any gene: 14. CDR1 is SGHVS, CDR2 FQNEAQ, per germline. The DNA of the CDR3 is TGTGCCAGCAGCTTGGACCGGACAGGGCGGCCGTGGGAGCAGTACTTC. This sequence encodes CASSLDRTGRPWEQYF.

The V gene is TRBV5-1, the J gene TRBJ1-5; TRBD1 matches at 8 bases. The CDR3 has 14 amino acids. V shed 4 bases and J 6 bases; nucleotides not matched to a gene: 6. Germline V gene lookup returns CDR1 SGHRS and CDR2 YFSETQ. CDR3 protein: CASSPRDRTQPQHF. The CDR3 nucleotides are TGCGCCAGCAGCCCCCGGGACAGGACTCAGCCCCAGCATTTT.

This clonotype occurred many times. The rearrangement uses TRBV6-1 and TRBJ2-3, with D hard to call. The V gene's germline CDR1 is MNHNS and CDR2 SASEGT. This CDR3 comprises 15 residues. V lost 6 bases, J lost 1 base, and 14 bases lay in between. The CDR3, as DNA: TGTGCCAGCAGCCCAGGAACCTCACGCACAGATACGCAGTATTTT. Protein product: CASSPGTSRTDTQYF.

In this sample, this clonotype turned up a few times. The chain joins TRBV12-3 or TRBV12-4 to TRBJ1-6; possible D gene TRBD1, 5 bases. V gave up 2 bases and J gave up 8 bases, with 13 bases separating them. The CDR3 spans 15 residues. The CDR3 is CASSLRRGAYSPLHF. The CDR3 DNA reads as TGTGCCAGCAGTTTAAGGAGGGGAGCCTATTCACCCCTCCACTTT.

The gene calls are TRBV5-1 and TRBJ2-1, with 8 bases aligning to TRBD1. Losses at the gene ends were 6 bases for V and 6 bases for J; bases not matched to a gene: 5. This CDR3 is built from 13 residues. CDR1 SGHRS and CDR2 YFSETQ come from the germline V gene. The CDR3 region is CASTRTGSNEQFF. CDR3 DNA sequence: TGCGCCAGCACCAGGACAGGGTCCAATGAGCAGTTCTTC.

There are many counts of this clonotype. The chain joins TRBV20-1 to TRBJ2-5; D remains unclear. The CDR3 sequence is 11 residues long. Germline CDR1 is DFQATT and CDR2 is SNEGSKA (reference sequence). Trimming stripped 1 base from V and 3 bases from J, with 3 bases between. CDR3 nucleotide sequence: TGCAGTGCTAGAGCGAAAGAGACCCAGTACTTC. It yields the protein CSARAKETQYF.

This clonotype turned up a few times. V is TRBV7-9 and J is TRBJ2-1, with D possibly being TRBD2 (6 bases). V was pared by 8 bases and J by 7 bases, with 18 bases between. The CDR3 has 14 residues. CDR1 is SEHNR, CDR2 FQNEAQ, per germline (reference sequence). The CDR3 coding sequence is TGTGCCAGCTCCGGGACTGGGGCGGGGAATGAGCAGTTCTTC. This sequence encodes CASSGTGAGNEQFF.

The V call is TRBV7-2, the J call TRBJ2-6; D gene unclear. This CDR3 comprises 15 residues. Germline values: CDR1 SGHTA, CDR2 FQGNSA. V was shortened by 1 base and J by 1 base, with 5 bases between the two germline ends. The CDR3 here is CASSLVRSGANVLTF. CDR3 in DNA: TGTGCCAGCAGCTTAGTAAGGTCTGGGGCCAACGTCCTGACTTTC.